These 6 T cell receptor beta chains share one sample of origin, sequenced in a study of spatial heterogeneity in lung cancer. Time point given: sample taken at primary tumor resection. The input material, whole RNA from tumor, nontumor lung or frozen PBMC, was sequenced unsorted. TCRdb reprocessed the 5' RACE reads with MiXCR, giving one entry per CDR3 protein. Of about 85,000 distinct CDR3 sequences listed, roughly a fifth were seen once; the top ten hold roughly 6%. Here the sequenced sample was PBMCs, taken at surgery. The receptors originated from a male donor with early-stage non-small cell lung cancer.

CDR3 DNA: TGTGCCAGCAGCTCGCCCCCTCTGTTCGGGAGCTCCTACGAGCAGTACTTC. Protein: CASSSPPLFGSSYEQYF. V and J are TRBV5-4 and TRBJ2-7, with a tentative D call TRBD2 (6 bases). Deletions cut 3 bases from V and 0 bases from J, with 19 bases between. CDR1 is SGHNT and CDR2 is YYREEE in the germline V gene (reference sequence). The length of the CDR3 is 17 residues.

This chain connects TRBV28 to TRBJ2-5; D ambiguous. The V end was cut by 2 bases, the J end by 5 bases, with 9 bases between. In germline, CDR1 is MDHEN, CDR2 SYDVKM. This CDR3 is built from 13 residues. The CDR3 region is CASSLTLEETQYF. Written as DNA, the CDR3 is TGTGCCAGCAGTTTAACCCTCGAGGAGACCCAGTACTTC.

This clonotype occurred a few times. This chain links TRBV6-5 with TRBJ2-7; either TRBD1 or TRBD2 may supply D (5 bases each). The germline V and J ends were trimmed by 4 bases and 2 bases, with 12 bases remaining between them. Germline V CDR1 and CDR2: MNHEY, SVGAGI. This CDR3 region has 14 residues. The CDR3 DNA is TGTGCCAGCAGTTCACCGGGACCTACCTACGAGCAGTACTTC. This translates into CASSSPGPTYEQYF.

This clonotype has only a few counts. The gene calls are TRBV6-2 or TRBV6-3 and TRBJ2-1, with D tentatively TRBD2 (6 bases). The CDR3 runs 12 residues. V dropped 5 bases and J dropped 12 bases, with 14 bases sitting between them. Germline values: CDR1 MNHEY, CDR2 SVGEGT. CDR3 sequence (DNA): TGTGCCAGCAGTACCAGGGAGGATAGGCAGTTCTTC. Its translation: CASSTREDRQFF.

The chain combines TRBV6-6 with TRBJ2-5; D remains ambiguous. V was shortened by 7 bases and J by 5 bases, with 14 bases between the two germline ends. The CDR3 length is 13 residues. Germline CDR1 is MNHNY and CDR2 is SVGAGI (reference sequence). In DNA form, the CDR3 reads TGTGCCAGCACCAGTCTAGGTAGTGAGACCCAGTACTTC. Encoded protein: CASTSLGSETQYF.

A note on this clonotype: A much larger clone is a single base away; this may be a read error. The gene calls are TRBV4-2 and TRBJ1-1; 10 nucleotides match TRBD1. Germline-derived CDR1 and CDR2 are LGHNA and YNFKEQ. There are 12 residues in the CDR3. The CDR3 nucleotides are TGTGCCTGCAGCCGGGACAGGGGCTTAGCTTTCTTT. Translated: CACSRDRGLAFF.